The 19 T cell receptor beta chains below were found in one sample sequenced in a study of blood T cell repertoires in COVID-19. TCRdb keeps only in-frame clones here, not all; method: immunoSEQ multiplex PCR. The sample includes 150,000 to 200,000 clones, roughly nine tenths of them seen just once. Specimen: peripheral blood. These receptors were obtained from an older woman with COVID-19, enrolled during active disease.

This chain joins TRBV19 and TRBJ2-7; 8 nucleotides align to TRBD2. From germline, CDR1 is LNHDA and CDR2 SQIVND (reference sequence). The J segment lost 3 bases and the V segment lost 6 bases, leaving 10 bases of the junction unmatched. The CDR3 length is 15 residues. CDR3 region: CASRVSGKPIYEQYF. Written as DNA, the CDR3 is TGTGCCAGTAGGGTTAGCGGGAAGCCGATCTACGAGCAGTACTTC. Looking up the rest from reference TRBV19 and TRBJ2-7 gives the full variable domain: DGGITQSPKYLFRKEGQNVTLSCEQNLNHDAMYWYRQDPGQGLRLIYYSQIVNDFQKGDIAEGYSVSREKKESFPLTVTSAQKNPTAFYLCASRVSGKPIYEQYFGPGTRLTVT.

The V gene is TRBV19, the J gene TRBJ1-1, with D hard to call. CDR1 is LNHDA and CDR2 is SQIVND in the germline V gene (reference sequence). Trimming pared 2 bases from V and 1 base from J, leaving 11 bases between. The length of the CDR3 is 15 residues. This CDR3 is CASSIRRAANTEAFF. The CDR3 bases are TGTGCCAGTAGTATAAGGAGAGCGGCGAACACTGAAGCTTTCTTT.

Only one count was recorded for this clone. The rearrangement links TRBV19 to TRBJ1-5, with 9 bases matching TRBD1. This CDR3 spans 15 amino acids. CDR1 LNHDA and CDR2 SQIVND come from the germline V gene (reference sequence). J gave up 7 bases and V 3 bases, and 7 bases lay outside the gene matches. In DNA, the CDR3 is TGTGCCAGTAGTATGGACAGGGGCGGAATGCAGCCCCAGCATTTT. Protein: CASSMDRGGMQPQHF.

The V call is TRBV19, the J call TRBJ1-3, with TRBD1 identical over 7 bases. CDR1 and CDR2 (germline): LNHDA, SQIVND (reference sequence). CDR3 length: 15 amino acids. With V trimmed by 4 bases and J by 3 bases, 6 bases remained unmatched. The CDR3 reads CASSTQGEGGNTIYF. The DNA of the CDR3 is TGTGCCAGTAGTACCCAGGGGGAAGGTGGAAACACCATATATTTT.

The CDR3 region has the DNA TGTGCCAGCAGCTTAGATCGCCGAGAAAATGAGCAGTTCTTC. It specifies CASSLDRRENEQFF. The chain carries TRBV11-2 and TRBJ2-1; D is ambiguous. V was clipped by 0 bases and J by 7 bases, with 10 bases between them. Per the germline V gene, CDR1 is SGHAT and CDR2 is FQNNGV. The CDR3 is 14 amino acids.

The rearrangement uses TRBV24-1 and TRBJ2-1, with TRBD1 as a possible D gene (6 bases). V was pared by 5 bases and J by 7 bases, with 14 bases between. This CDR3 contains 14 residues. Germline CDR1 reads KGHDR; CDR2 reads SFDVKD. CDR3 nucleotides: TGTGCCACCAGTGCAGCTTCCAGGGGAAATGAGCAGTTCTTC. Its translation: CATSAASRGNEQFF.

This clone was counted a few times. Other nucleotide sequences from this sample produce the same CDR3. The rearrangement links TRBV7-2 to TRBJ1-3, with a weak D call TRBD1 (6 bases). Trimming removed 3 bases from V and 0 bases from J, with 6 bases in between. The CDR3 sequence is 14 residues long. Germline assignment: CDR1 SGHTA and CDR2 FQGNSA. This chain's CDR3 is CASSLDSSGNTIYF. The CDR3 DNA sequence: TGTGCCAGCAGCTTGGACAGCTCTGGAAACACCATATATTTT.

V usage is TRBV24-1 and J usage is TRBJ1-5, with a tentative D call TRBD1 (6 bases). The CDR3 totals 16 residues. The germline V gene encodes CDR1 KGHDR and CDR2 SFDVKD. The V and J ends lost 4 bases and 0 bases respectively, with 12 bases between them. The CDR3 DNA reads as TGTGCCACCAGTGACACGACAGGAATTAGCAATCAGCCCCAGCATTTT. Its translation is CATSDTTGISNQPQHF.

The CDR3 sequence is CASSRTVSSYNEQFF. The CDR3 bases are TGTGCCAGCAGTCGGACAGTTAGCTCCTACAATGAGCAGTTCTTC. The rearrangement links TRBV25-1 to TRBJ2-1; tentatively, D is TRBD1 (6 bases). CDR3 size: 15 residues. With 5 bases removed from V and 0 bases from J, the gap between germline ends came to 11 bases. Germline-derived CDR1 and CDR2 are MGHDK and SYGVNS.

This clone was found a few times. V is TRBV5-1 and J is TRBJ1-3; D is uncertain. Germline V gives CDR1 SGHRS, CDR2 YFSETQ. The V and J ends lost 1 base and 2 bases respectively, with 7 bases between them. This CDR3 region has 14 residues. CDR3 DNA: TGCGCCAGCAGCTTGTCCGGGACTGGAAACACCATATATTTT. It codes for CASSLSGTGNTIYF.

This chain joins TRBV27 and TRBJ1-2, with a weak D call TRBD1 (6 bases). Trimming took 3 bases from V and 4 from J, leaving 21 bases between them. The CDR3 is 17 residues long. Per germline, CDR1 MNHEY and CDR2 SMNVEV (reference sequence). DNA of the CDR3: TGTGCCAGCAGTTTGTCGGCAGGGGCTTCTTTCTTCTATGGCTACACCTTC. Translating it yields CASSLSAGASFFYGYTF.

The chain is built from TRBV6-5 and TRBJ1-3, with TRBD1 identical over 10 bases. The CDR3 is 16 amino acids. The germline V gene encodes CDR1 MNHEY and CDR2 SVGAGI. The ends lost 1 base at V and 2 bases at J; junction bases unmatched: 2. The CDR3: CASSYFGTGAGNTIYF. The CDR3 coding sequence is TGTGCCAGCAGTTACTTCGGGACAGGGGCTGGAAACACCATATATTTT.

V usage is TRBV20-1 and J usage is TRBJ2-7; a possible D gene is TRBD1 (5 bases). The CDR3 runs 13 residues. Germline V lookup: CDR1 DFQATT, CDR2 SNEGSKA (reference sequence). V lost 3 bases, J lost 6 bases, and 15 bases lay in between. CDR3 protein: CSASGASRFEQYF. As DNA, the CDR3 is TGCAGTGCTAGTGGGGCCTCTCGCTTCGAGCAGTACTTC.

The V gene is TRBV7-2, the J gene TRBJ2-7, with D possibly being TRBD2 (6 bases). This CDR3 has 17 amino acids. The V gene's germline CDR1 is SGHTA and CDR2 FQGNSA. V gave up 3 bases and J gave up 1 base, with 19 bases separating them. The CDR3 region has the DNA TGTGCCAGCAGCTTTTTTGTTGGGACTCTGGGGTCCTACGAGCAGTACTTC. Its protein product is CASSFFVGTLGSYEQYF.

The rearrangement uses TRBV14 and TRBJ1-1; D uncertain. This CDR3 spans 12 amino acids. The V gene's germline CDR1 is SGHDN and CDR2 FVKESK. Trimming removed 0 bases from V and 8 bases from J, with 7 bases in between. In DNA form, the CDR3 reads TGTGCCAGCAGCCAAGATGCGAGGGAAGCTTTCTTT. It specifies CASSQDAREAFF.

The V gene is TRBV4-1, the J gene TRBJ2-3; 8 nucleotides align to TRBD2. The trim removed 1 base at V and 4 bases at J, leaving 4 bases unmatched. The CDR3 loop spans 15 amino acids. Looked up from germline, CDR1 is MGHRA and CDR2 is YSYEKL. CDR3 sequence reads: CASSQAGGPSDTQYF. The CDR3 coding sequence is TGCGCCAGCAGCCAAGCGGGAGGGCCTTCAGATACGCAGTATTTT.

This sequence joins TRBV5-1 and TRBJ2-2; TRBD1 matches 10 bases. Germline values: CDR1 SGHRS, CDR2 YFSETQ. The CDR3 is 16 residues long. V lost 4 bases, J lost 3 bases, and 6 bases stayed unmatched. CDR3 sequence (DNA): TGCGCCAGCAGCCCGGGACAGGGGCCATACACCGGGGAGCTGTTTTTT. This encodes CASSPGQGPYTGELFF.

This chain uses TRBV7-2 with TRBJ2-3; the D is unclear. This CDR3 is 13 amino acids long. Germline V CDR1 and CDR2: SGHTA, FQGNSA. Deletions cut 5 bases from V and 6 bases from J, with 12 bases between. For the CDR3, the DNA is TGTGCCAGCAGCCCTACACCCGGGGATACGCAGTATTTT. Protein sequence: CASSPTPGDTQYF.

The rearrangement uses TRBV24-1 and TRBJ1-5; D is undetermined. This CDR3 spans 16 amino acids. CDR1 and CDR2 from the germline V gene are KGHDR and SFDVKD. Trimming pared 4 bases from V and 4 bases from J, leaving 16 bases between. DNA for the CDR3: TGTGCCACCAGTGAAGGAGGCACCCTCCGTAATCAGCCCCAGCATTTT. Translating it yields CATSEGGTLRNQPQHF.